Each of the 7 T cell receptor beta chains below was sequenced from the same sample in a study of blood T cell repertoires in COVID-19. Using immunoSEQ multiplex PCR, the repertoire was profiled, and TCRdb retains in-frame clones only, with some absent. The sample gives some 250,000 clones, roughly 80% of which show up once; approximately 10% is in the top ten. The sequenced sample was peripheral blood. Source of these receptors: a woman of 80 years or more with acute or convalescent COVID-19.

In its sample, this clone was seen once. The chain uses TRBV18 and TRBJ2-3; D not resolved. Germline V gene sequence: CDR1 KGHSH, CDR2 LQKENI. The CDR3 is made up of 11 amino acids. The germline V and J ends were trimmed by 6 bases and 8 bases, with 9 bases remaining between them. CDR3 in amino acids: CASSPGGTQYF. The CDR3 nucleotides are TGTGCCAGCTCCCCTGGCGGTACGCAGTATTTT.

The chain combines TRBV15 with TRBJ2-7; the D is unclear. The CDR3 totals 14 residues. Germline lookup yields CDR1 LNHNV and CDR2 YYDKDF (reference sequence). V lost 3 bases, J lost 3 bases, and 12 bases lay in between. The CDR3 spells CATSSRLPNYEQYF. The CDR3 DNA follows: TGTGCCACCAGCAGTAGACTCCCGAACTACGAGCAGTACTTC.

The chain couples TRBV10-2 to TRBJ1-5, with D possibly TRBD1 on 5 matching bases. This CDR3 spans 15 amino acids. Trimming took 5 bases from V and 0 from J, leaving 11 bases between them. The germline V gene has CDR1 WSHSY and CDR2 SAAADI. CDR3 DNA sequence: TGCGCCAGCAGTCGGACACTTGATAGCAATCAGCCCCAGCATTTT. Translation: CASSRTLDSNQPQHF.

This clone was seen more than once but under ten times. The chain joins TRBV29-1 to TRBJ1-1; weak D call: TRBD1 (6 bases). The germline gives CDR1 SQVTM, CDR2 ANQGSEA. The CDR3 consists of 10 residues. V was cut by 8 bases and J by 10 bases, with 14 bases left in between. CDR3 residues: CSTEQGVAFF. The CDR3 DNA is TGCAGCACAGAACAGGGAGTAGCTTTCTTT.

The CDR3 region is CASSRTGETGELFF. The CDR3 DNA follows: TGTGCCAGCAGTCGGACAGGGGAAACCGGGGAGCTGTTTTTT. The chain is built from TRBV7-9 and TRBJ2-2, with 9 bases fitting TRBD1. With V trimmed by 6 bases and J by 5 bases, 4 bases remained unmatched. This CDR3 spans 14 amino acids. Germline V lookup: CDR1 SEHNR, CDR2 FQNEAQ (reference sequence).

This chain uses TRBV2 with TRBJ1-4, with 9 bases aligning to TRBD1. Trimming at V came to 9 bases and at J to 5 bases, leaving 13 bases not matched to a gene. This CDR3 has 16 residues. Germline CDR1 reads SNHLY; CDR2 reads FYNNEI. The chain's CDR3 is CAREVRSGTGNEKLFF. The CDR3 DNA reads TGTGCCAGAGAAGTTCGTTCCGGGACAGGGAATGAAAAACTGTTTTTT.

The chain recombines TRBV7-2 with TRBJ1-6; perhaps TRBD1 as D (5 bases). The CDR3 extends over 17 amino acids. V lost 2 bases and J lost 10, with 21 bases in between. Germline CDR1 reads SGHTA; CDR2 reads FQGNSA. CDR3 DNA: TGTGCCAGCAGCTTAAGGTTGGGGGGAGGCTTCGGCTCACCCCTCCACTTT. Its protein is CASSLRLGGGFGSPLHF.